These 3 T cell receptor beta chains were all obtained from the same sample, sequenced in a study of shared clonotypes between healthy human individuals. Naive CD8 cells lacked CD45RO and underwent positive selection for CCR7, leaving out terminally differentiated effector memory CD45RA+ cells. Produced via immunoSEQ multiplex PCR; TCRdb's table is partial and in-frame only. The table lists around 1.9 million clones, around 93% of them singletons, with more than 1.5% in the top ten. Sequences were obtained from naive CD8+ T cells from PBMCs. All receptors derive from a man aged 18 to 29 in good health. Some clones in this sample may be carry-over from other donors' samples.

CDR3 region: CASSVTGRYGYTF. For the CDR3, the DNA is TGTGCCAGCAGTGTCACAGGGCGGTATGGCTACACCTTC. This rearrangement joins TRBV27 to TRBJ1-2; D perhaps matches TRBD1 (6 bases). The length of the CDR3 is 13 residues. Germline V gene sequence: CDR1 MNHEY, CDR2 SMNVEV (reference sequence). The V gene lost 5 bases and the J gene lost 5 bases, with 12 bases spanning the gap.

The chain recombines TRBV4-1 with TRBJ2-4; tentatively, D is TRBD1 or TRBD2 (6 bases each). The V and J ends lost 1 base and 6 bases respectively, with 16 bases between them. This CDR3 comprises 16 residues. Germline CDR1 MGHRA, CDR2 YSYEKL. The CDR3 coding sequence is TGCGCCAGCAGCCAAGCAGTGGGGGGCTATGGAAACATTCAGTACTTC. Protein sequence: CASSQAVGGYGNIQYF.

This clone occurred once. The chain employs TRBV30 and TRBJ2-5, with a weak D call TRBD2 (6 bases). The J call may be wrong; the DNA end is better matched by TRBJ2-7. The CDR3 runs 14 residues. CDR1 GTSNPN and CDR2 SVGIG come from the germline V gene (reference sequence). CDR3 DNA: TGTGCCTGGAGTCCGCCCGGGACTTTCTACGAGCAGTACTTC. Its translation is CAWSPPGTFYEQYF.